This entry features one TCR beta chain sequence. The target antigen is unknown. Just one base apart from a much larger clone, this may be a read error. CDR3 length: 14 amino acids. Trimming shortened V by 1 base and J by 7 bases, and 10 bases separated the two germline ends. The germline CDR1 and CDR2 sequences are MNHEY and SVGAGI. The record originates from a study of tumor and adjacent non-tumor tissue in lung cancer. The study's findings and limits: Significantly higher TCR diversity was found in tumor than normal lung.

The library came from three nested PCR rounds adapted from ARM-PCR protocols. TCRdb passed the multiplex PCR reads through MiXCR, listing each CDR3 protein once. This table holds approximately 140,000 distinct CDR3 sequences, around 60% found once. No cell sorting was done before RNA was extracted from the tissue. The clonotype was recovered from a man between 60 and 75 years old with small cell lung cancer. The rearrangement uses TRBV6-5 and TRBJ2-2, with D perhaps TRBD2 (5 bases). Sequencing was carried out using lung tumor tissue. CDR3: CASSYLWEHGELFF. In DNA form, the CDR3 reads TGTGCCAGCAGTTACTTGTGGGAGCACGGGGAGCTGTTTTTT.